This T cell receptor (beta chain) was retrieved from a study of T cell repertoires and HLA-DP antigens. This clone was seen once. Its antigen is still unknown. The primer mix covered 54 TRBV segments and 13 TRBJ segments. TCRdb's copy holds only in-frame clones and misses some; the assay was immunoSEQ multiplex PCR. Found here are approximately 100,000 clones, about 89% of them singletons; the top ten hold 1.7%. V lost 0 bases to trimming and J lost 1 base; unmatched junction nucleotides: 2. Germline assignment: CDR1 SGHNT and CDR2 YYREEE (reference sequence). CDR3 size: 15 residues. The chain combines TRBV5-4 with TRBJ2-7; TRBD1 matches 9 bases. The sequencing input was CD4+ T cells from PBMCs. The receptor comes from a man in his fifties in good health and CMV-seronegative. CDR3 amino acids: CASSLGGTGSYEQYF. The CDR3 DNA reads as TGTGCCAGCAGCTTGGGTGGGACAGGGTCCTACGAGCAGTACTTC.